The rows below give T cell receptor beta chains drawn from one sample of a study of blood T cell repertoires in COVID-19. Profiling relied on immunoSEQ multiplex PCR, and the TCRdb table lists in-frame clones only, not all of them. The sample lists roughly 52,000 clones, more than 70% seen once, with around 20% in the top ten. What was sequenced was peripheral blood. Receptor source: a human donor in a cohort sampled during active COVID-19. CDR3s include the opening cysteine and the closing phenylalanine or tryptophan. Fields, in order: V gene, CDR3 protein.

v_gene: TRBV6-2/TRBV6-3; CDR3aa: CASSYLTGVSNQPQHF
v_gene: TRBV4-1; CDR3aa: CASSTTRTGGDTQYF
v_gene: TRBV5-1; CDR3aa: CASRQEETQYF
v_gene: TRBV7-3; CDR3aa: CASSLTGGLAGNEQYF
v_gene: TRBV7-2; CDR3aa: CASSLSTDTQYF
v_gene: TRBV4-2; CDR3aa: CASSPLAGGETQYF
v_gene: TRBV7-2; CDR3aa: CASSLSGGVYEQYF
v_gene: TRBV19; CDR3aa: CASNPRPDSSINYGYTF
v_gene: TRBV10-3; CDR3aa: CAIARGSSTDTQYF
v_gene: TRBV11-2; CDR3aa: CASSSIFRQAPHF
v_gene: TRBV5-4; CDR3aa: CASSLAGRASEGDKFGAFF
v_gene: TRBV30; CDR3aa: CAWSVLLNTEAFF
v_gene: TRBV11-3; CDR3aa: CASGASSSPWELFF
v_gene: TRBV2; CDR3aa: CASSEAGTQPQHF
v_gene: TRBV2; CDR3aa: CASRVLAGVAGELFF
v_gene: TRBV10-3; CDR3aa: CAISVRGGLQETQYF
v_gene: TRBV5-6; CDR3aa: CASSPVGQGRNTIYF